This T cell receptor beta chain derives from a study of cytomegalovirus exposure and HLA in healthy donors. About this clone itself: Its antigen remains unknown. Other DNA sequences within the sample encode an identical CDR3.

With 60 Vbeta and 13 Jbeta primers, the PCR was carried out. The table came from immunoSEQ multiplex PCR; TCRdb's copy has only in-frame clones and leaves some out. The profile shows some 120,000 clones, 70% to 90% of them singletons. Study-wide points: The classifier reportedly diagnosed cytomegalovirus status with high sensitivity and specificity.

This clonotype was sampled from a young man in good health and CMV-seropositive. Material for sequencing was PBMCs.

CDR3 amino acids: CASSLSAGLNTEAFF. CDR3 nucleotides: TGTGCCAGCAGTTTATCTGCAGGGCTGAACACTGAAGCTTTCTTT. The genes are TRBV27 and TRBJ1-1; D may be TRBD1 (5 bases). CDR1 MNHEY and CDR2 SMNVEV come from the germline V gene (reference sequence). Trimming took off 0 bases at V and 0 bases at J, with 8 bases between the two ends. The CDR3 has 15 amino acids.